These 14 T cell receptor beta chains were sequenced from one sample in a study of CD8+ T cells in alopecia areata. The authors extracted RNA and reverse transcribed it into cDNA as the sequencing template. This table comes from immunoSEQ multiplex PCR, and its TCRdb copy is limited to in-frame clones, with some not included. The sample carries 150,000 or so clones, 50% to 65% recorded once. The sequencing sample was made of CD4+ T cells sorted from blood. The receptors stem from a human donor in good health.

The J gene is TRBJ1-2, the V gene TRBV12-5; the match to TRBD1 covers 7 bases. From germline, CDR1 is LGHNT and CDR2 FRNRAP. The CDR3 runs 17 residues. V gave up 0 bases and J gave up 2 bases; unmatched junction bases: 9. CDR3 protein: CASGLVLGQDSNYGYTF. The CDR3 region has the DNA TGTGCTAGTGGTTTGGTCCTCGGACAGGACTCGAACTATGGCTACACCTTC.

The rearrangement uses TRBV7-2 and TRBJ2-1; possible D gene TRBD2, 5 bases. Trimming left V 5 bases short and J 9 bases short, with 26 bases between. This CDR3 comprises 17 residues. Germline V gives CDR1 SGHTA, CDR2 FQGNSA. The CDR3 loop is CASSVRSLAADRGEQFF. CDR3 bases: TGTGCCAGCAGCGTAAGAAGCCTAGCAGCTGATCGCGGTGAGCAGTTCTTC.

This clone was counted between two and nine times. The rearrangement links TRBV7-2 to TRBJ2-3; 8 bases agree with TRBD2. The CDR3 contains 17 residues. Germline CDR1 and CDR2: SGHTA and FQGNSA. The ends lost 1 base at V and 6 bases at J; junction bases unmatched: 12. In DNA form, the CDR3 reads TGTGCCAGCAGCTTAGGATTCCGGCGGGAGGTCAGGGATACGCAGTATTTT. This encodes CASSLGFRREVRDTQYF. Full variable domain (remainder filled in from reference TRBV7-2 and TRBJ2-3): GAGVSQSPSNKVTEKGKDVELRCDPISGHTALYWYRQSLGQGLEFLIYFQGNSAPDKSGLPSDRFSAERTGGSVSTLTIQRTQQEDSAVYLCASSLGFRREVRDTQYFGPGTRLTVL.

The chain couples TRBV27 to TRBJ2-7; 13 bases are a match to TRBD2. V was clipped by 6 bases and J by 6 bases; unmatched bases: 8. From germline, CDR1 is MNHEY and CDR2 SMNVEV (reference sequence). The CDR3 runs to 15 residues. CDR3 sequence (DNA): TGTGCCAGCAGCCTGACTAGCGGGAGGTCGGGCGAGCAGTACTTC. Protein: CASSLTSGRSGEQYF.

The chain carries TRBV5-1 and TRBJ1-2; 7 bases map to TRBD1. With V trimmed by 0 bases and J by 4 bases, 6 bases remained unmatched. Germline values: CDR1 SGHRS, CDR2 YFSETQ. The CDR3 runs to 15 residues. The CDR3 DNA follows: TGCGCCAGCAGCTTGGAACAGGGGACAATCTATGGCTACACCTTC. Its protein product is CASSLEQGTIYGYTF.

The rearrangement links TRBV29-1 to TRBJ2-3, with TRBD1 identical over 9 bases. With 7 bases clipped from V and 1 base from J, the junction kept 6 bases outside the gene matches. The CDR3 is made up of 14 amino acids. CDR1 SQVTM and CDR2 ANQGSEA come from the germline V gene. In DNA form, the CDR3 reads TGCAGCGCAAGACAGGGGGTCGGCACAGATACGCAGTATTTT. This translates into CSARQGVGTDTQYF.

The V and J genes are TRBV7-8 and TRBJ2-2; the D is unclear. The CDR3 covers 12 residues. CDR1 and CDR2 from the germline V gene are SGHVS and FQNEAQ. Deletions cut 0 bases from V and 6 bases from J, with 2 bases between. The CDR3 sequence: CASSLAAGELFF. CDR3 DNA: TGTGCCAGCAGCTTAGCTGCCGGGGAGCTGTTTTTT.

The V and J genes are TRBV2 and TRBJ2-5; the match to TRBD1 covers 7 bases. The CDR3 is 13 residues long. Germline CDR1 SNHLY, CDR2 FYNNEI. The ends lost 7 bases at V and 5 bases at J; junction bases unmatched: 7. CDR3 region: CASTPGQRETQYF. CDR3 DNA sequence: TGTGCCAGCACCCCGGGACAGAGGGAGACCCAGTACTTC.

V and J are TRBV30 and TRBJ1-1; possibly TRBD1 for D (5 bases). The CDR3 totals 12 residues. V was cut by 2 bases and J by 6 bases, with 10 bases left in between. The germline V gene has CDR1 GTSNPN and CDR2 SVGIG (reference sequence). The CDR3 spells CAWSRGGAEAFF. DNA for the CDR3: TGTGCCTGGAGTCGGGGAGGGGCTGAAGCTTTCTTT.

The chain links TRBV29-1 to TRBJ2-5; D unresolved. Trimming took 8 bases from V and 2 from J, leaving 12 bases between them. CDR3 length equals 12 residues. Germline V lookup: CDR1 SQVTM, CDR2 ANQGSEA. The CDR3 loop reads CSIQEEQETQYF. The DNA for the CDR3 is TGCAGCATCCAAGAGGAACAAGAGACCCAGTACTTC.

This chain uses TRBV7-6 with TRBJ2-7, with TRBD2 identical over 7 bases. The V and J ends lost 1 base and 6 bases, in that order; junction bases with no gene match: 12. The CDR3 has 16 residues. Germline values: CDR1 SGHVS, CDR2 FNYEAQ. CDR3 protein: CASSLGRWGTSAEQYF. CDR3 DNA: TGTGCCAGCAGCTTAGGAAGGTGGGGAACTAGCGCCGAGCAGTACTTC. The whole variable domain, filled in from reference TRBV7-6 and TRBJ2-7, reads GAGVSQSPRYKVTKRGQDVALRCDPISGHVSLYWYRQALGQGPEFLTYFNYEAQQDKSGLPNDRFSAERPEGSISTLTIQRTEQRDSAMYRCASSLGRWGTSAEQYFGPGTRLTVT.

The chain employs TRBV5-1 and TRBJ2-1, with 8 nucleotides matching TRBD1. With V trimmed by 0 bases and J by 6 bases, 5 bases remained unmatched. Germline V gene sequence: CDR1 SGHRS, CDR2 YFSETQ. The CDR3 covers 15 residues. The DNA for the CDR3 is TGCGCCAGCAGCTTGGTGGGTACAGGGGGCAATGAGCAGTTCTTC. Its translation: CASSLVGTGGNEQFF.

V usage is TRBV27 and J usage is TRBJ2-7; 10 bases are a match to TRBD2. V lost 7 bases and J lost 3; bases outside the gene matches: 6. The V gene's germline CDR1 is MNHEY and CDR2 SMNVEV (reference sequence). This CDR3 contains 14 residues. CDR3 sequence: CASKLAGAHYEQYF. The CDR3 DNA reads as TGTGCCAGCAAGCTAGCGGGAGCACACTACGAGCAGTACTTC.

The chain has TRBV9 and TRBJ2-2, with TRBD1 matching 8 bases. The CDR3 is 16 amino acids. The junction had 6 bases not matched to a gene; V was cut back by 4 bases and J by 1 base. Germline CDR1 is SGDLS and CDR2 is YYNGEE. For the CDR3, the DNA is TGTGCCAGCAGCCCATCCGGGACAGGGAACACCGGGGAGCTGTTTTTT. Translated: CASSPSGTGNTGELFF. The whole variable domain, filled in from reference TRBV9 and TRBJ2-2, reads DSGVTQTPKHLITATGQRVTLRCSPRSGDLSVYWYQQSLDQGLQFLIQYYNGEERAKGNILERFSAQQFPDLHSELNLSSLELGDSALYFCASSPSGTGNTGELFFGEGSRLTVL.